This is a list of T cell receptor beta chains from one sample in a study of graft-versus-host responses after intestinal transplantation. For these TCRs, the target antigens are not known. This table comes from immunoSEQ multiplex PCR, and its TCRdb copy is limited to in-frame clones, with some not included. The table includes about 120,000 clones, 85% to 95% detected once. The starting material was unstimulated CD4+ T cells sorted from spleen or lymph node cells, obtained before intestinal transplant. All receptors derive from a human donor who received an intestinal transplant. The CDR3 runs from the conserved cysteine through the conserved F or W. Each record gives: D gene, J gene, clone size, V gene, CDR3 DNA, CDR3 protein. D genes are given only for firm matches. The listing skips clone size in some rows; elsewhere it reads once, few, many or a size class.

D: -; J: TRBJ2-3; size: -; V: TRBV7-8; DNA: TGTGCCAGCAGCCCAAAAGTTGGGCACCTCGGGGCCACGCAGTATTTT; CDR3: CASSPKVGHLGATQYF
D: -; J: TRBJ1-1; size: -; V: TRBV29-1; DNA: TGCAGCGTTGCGCTAACCGTGAACACTGAAGCTTTCTTT; CDR3: CSVALTVNTEAFF
D: TRBD1; J: TRBJ1-1; size: -; V: TRBV6-5; DNA: TGTGCCAGCAGTTACTCGAACAGGGGGGGTACTGAAGCTTTCTTT; CDR3: CASSYSNRGGTEAFF
D: TRBD2; J: TRBJ2-7; size: -; V: TRBV28; DNA: TGTGCCAGCAGCTTTCCCCTAGCGGGAGGGCCCCCCCACGAGCAGTACTTC; CDR3: CASSFPLAGGPPHEQYF
D: -; J: TRBJ1-2; size: -; V: TRBV28; DNA: TGTGCCAGCAGTACTAGCTGGGGGCCAGACACTAACTATGGCTACACCTTC; CDR3: CASSTSWGPDTNYGYTF
D: TRBD1; J: TRBJ1-1; size: once; V: TRBV7-9; DNA: TGTGCCAGCACCCCGGGACAGATGAACACTGAAGCTTTCTTT; CDR3: CASTPGQMNTEAFF
D: TRBD1; J: TRBJ1-2; size: -; V: TRBV19; DNA: TGTGCCAGTAGTATAACTGGGTCGGGACAGTTGAACTATGGCTACACCTTC; CDR3: CASSITGSGQLNYGYTF
D: TRBD2; J: TRBJ2-7; size: once; V: TRBV27; DNA: TGTGCCAGCAGCCACACAACTAGCGGCTCCTACGAGCAGTACTTC; CDR3: CASSHTTSGSYEQYF
D: -; J: TRBJ1-5; size: -; V: TRBV5-8; DNA: TGTGCCAGCAGCTTGGGAGCCAGAGGGCATTTT; CDR3: CASSLGARGHF
D: TRBD2; J: TRBJ2-7; size: once; V: TRBV5-6; DNA: TGTGCCAGCAGCCCCGGACTAGCGGGATTCTACGAGCAGTACTTC; CDR3: CASSPGLAGFYEQYF
D: TRBD1; J: TRBJ1-2; size: -; V: TRBV29-1; DNA: TGCAGCGTTAATACCGGGACAGGATTTGGCTACACCTTC; CDR3: CSVNTGTGFGYTF
D: -; J: TRBJ2-2; size: -; V: TRBV5-1; DNA: TGCGCCAGCAAGCGGGTCGCGAACACCGGGGAGCTGTTTTTT; CDR3: CASKRVANTGELFF
D: TRBD1; J: TRBJ2-7; size: -; V: TRBV5-6; DNA: TGTGCCAGCAGCTTGGCCCCAGGGGGAGCCTACGAGCAGTACTTC; CDR3: CASSLAPGGAYEQYF
D: -; J: TRBJ1-2; size: -; V: TRBV5-4; DNA: TGTGCCAGCAGCTTGTATGGAGGGCGAGGCTACACCTTC; CDR3: CASSLYGGRGYTF
D: -; J: TRBJ1-2; size: -; V: TRBV25-1; DNA: TGTGCCAGCAGTGAAAGTTTAGCGCCGGAGAACTATGGCTACACCTTC; CDR3: CASSESLAPENYGYTF
D: -; J: TRBJ1-2; size: -; V: TRBV19; DNA: TGTGCCAGCTCTACCACTAACTATGGCTACACCTTC; CDR3: CASSTTNYGYTF
D: -; J: TRBJ2-2; size: -; V: TRBV2; DNA: TGTGCCAGCAGTGCGACGGATTTCACCCGGAGGCTGTTTTTT; CDR3: CASSATDFTRRLFF
D: -; J: TRBJ1-2; size: -; V: TRBV15; DNA: TGTGCCACCAGCAGAGATCGGAGCCTAGCTAACTATGGCTACACCTTC; CDR3: CATSRDRSLANYGYTF
D: -; J: TRBJ2-2; size: -; V: TRBV5-6; DNA: TGTGCCAGCAGCTTGGGGCAAAACACCGGGGAGCTGTTTTTT; CDR3: CASSLGQNTGELFF
D: TRBD1; J: TRBJ1-2; size: -; V: TRBV6-5; DNA: TGTGCCAGCAGACAGGGGGGCGGCTATGGCTACACCTTC; CDR3: CASRQGGGYGYTF
D: TRBD2; J: TRBJ2-7; size: once; V: TRBV10-3; DNA: TGTGCCATCAGTGACTACGGGGGGGAGCAGTACTTC; CDR3: CAISDYGGEQYF
D: -; J: TRBJ1-1; size: -; V: TRBV9; DNA: TGTGCCAGCAGCGCACGTCTTGTGCCGAACACTGAAGCTTTCTTT; CDR3: CASSARLVPNTEAFF
D: TRBD2; J: TRBJ2-1; size: -; V: TRBV5-1; DNA: TGCGCCAGCGGTGTAGCGGGGAGCTCCTACAATGAGCAGTTCTTC; CDR3: CASGVAGSSYNEQFF
D: TRBD2; J: TRBJ2-3; size: once; V: TRBV6-5; DNA: TGTGCCAGCAGTCCGTTGACGGGAGGGACGCAGTATTTT; CDR3: CASSPLTGGTQYF
D: TRBD1; J: TRBJ1-1; size: -; V: TRBV6-1; DNA: TGTGCCAGCAGTCTATGGACAGGGGGCGTACCTTTCTTT; CDR3: CASSLWTGGVPFF
D: TRBD1; J: TRBJ1-2; size: -; V: TRBV6-5; DNA: TGTGCCAGCAGTCGCGGACAGGGCAATGGCTACACCTTC; CDR3: CASSRGQGNGYTF
D: -; J: TRBJ2-2; size: -; V: TRBV18; DNA: TGTGCCAGCTCACAGGGACCCGGGCCCGGGGAGCTGTTTTTT; CDR3: CASSQGPGPGELFF